Listed here is a single T cell receptor beta chain. The antigen is unknown. At one of its ends the junction is not consistent with the germline gene, which may arise from a read error. Using a J-beta primer mix together with a sample-barcoded 5' primer, a second PCR was run for roughly 6 to 11 cycles. A template-switch adaptor containing 12 random nucleotides labeled each cDNA molecule. TCRdb re-called the 5' RACE reads through MiXCR, storing one row per CDR3 protein. This sample has roughly 1,700,000 distinct CDR3 sequences, with roughly 27% found just once. This sample is part of a study of blood T cells in healthy people across ages. Study-wide results and caveats: Researchers report that TCR beta diversity correlated strongly with naive T cell percentage. Older age coincided with a roughly linear decline in TCR beta diversity per million T cells.

The length of the CDR3 is 15 residues. CDR1 and CDR2 from the germline V gene are MNHEY and SMNVEV (reference sequence). The sample consisted of blood. V is TRBV27 and J is TRBJ2-3; 7 nucleotides line up with TRBD2. This clonotype was sampled from a woman in her thirties in good health. The DNA of the CDR3 is TGTGCCTGCAGAATCGGCGGGGGACCCACAGATACGCAGTATTTT. It codes for CACRIGGGPTDTQYF.